These T cell receptor beta chains were read from a single sample in a study of beta chain features in type 1 diabetes. Sequenced by immunoSEQ multiplex PCR; TCRdb stores in-frame clones only, minus some. The data show around 160,000 clones, about 9% seen once. The material sequenced was central memory CD4+ T cells from blood. These receptors all come from a woman in her twenties or thirties with type 1 diabetes. CDR3s include the opening cysteine and the closing phenylalanine or tryptophan. The D gene is left open where the match is weak. Some rows mark clone size as missing; the rest say once, few, many or name a class of expanded clone.

clone size: NA
J gene: TRBJ2-5
V gene: TRBV5-1
D gene: NA
CDR3 protein: CASSYRLGETQYF
CDR3 DNA: TGCGCCAGCAGCTACCGACTAGGCGAGACCCAGTACTTC

clone size: NA
J gene: TRBJ2-3
V gene: TRBV6-5
D gene: NA
CDR3 protein: CASSSPADTQYF
CDR3 DNA: TGTGCCAGCAGTTCCCCGGCAGATACGCAGTATTTT

clone size: few
J gene: TRBJ2-7
V gene: TRBV5-1
D gene: NA
CDR3 protein: CASSITGTNRDEQYF
CDR3 DNA: TGCGCCAGCAGCATTACCGGGACTAACAGGGACGAGCAGTACTTC

clone size: NA
J gene: TRBJ2-1
V gene: TRBV5-4
D gene: TRBD2
CDR3 protein: CASSQGTSGKSEQFF
CDR3 DNA: TGTGCCAGCAGCCAGGGGACTAGCGGGAAGAGTGAGCAGTTCTTC

clone size: NA
J gene: TRBJ2-7
V gene: TRBV15
D gene: TRBD1
CDR3 protein: CATSKIKTGRGEQYF
CDR3 DNA: TGTGCCACCAGCAAAATAAAGACAGGGAGAGGCGAGCAGTACTTC

clone size: few
J gene: TRBJ2-3
V gene: TRBV28
D gene: NA
CDR3 protein: CASSPPGTLTDTQYF
CDR3 DNA: TGTGCCAGCAGCCCCCCCGGGACACTCACAGATACGCAGTATTTT

clone size: NA
J gene: TRBJ1-2
V gene: TRBV11-2
D gene: NA
CDR3 protein: CASSLGRDGYTF
CDR3 DNA: TGTGCCAGCAGCTTAGGCAGGGATGGCTACACCTTC

clone size: NA
J gene: TRBJ2-7
V gene: TRBV28
D gene: NA
CDR3 protein: CASTPSSAYEQYF
CDR3 DNA: TGTGCCAGCACCCCCTCTAGCGCCTACGAGCAGTACTTC

clone size: NA
J gene: TRBJ2-6
V gene: TRBV6-5
D gene: NA
CDR3 protein: CASSYTLTTGANVLTF
CDR3 DNA: TGTGCCAGCAGTTACACCCTTACTACTGGGGCCAACGTCCTGACTTTC

clone size: few
J gene: TRBJ1-5
V gene: TRBV28
D gene: TRBD1
CDR3 protein: CASRGQEISNQPQHF
CDR3 DNA: TGTGCCAGCAGGGGACAGGAGATTAGCAATCAGCCCCAGCATTTT

clone size: few
J gene: TRBJ2-1
V gene: TRBV19
D gene: TRBD1
CDR3 protein: CASHLRGSYNEQFF
CDR3 DNA: TGTGCCAGTCATCTCAGGGGGTCCTACAATGAGCAGTTCTTC

clone size: few
J gene: TRBJ1-1
V gene: TRBV6-5
D gene: TRBD1
CDR3 protein: CASTQGDSVNTEAFF
CDR3 DNA: TGTGCCAGCACCCAGGGGGACAGCGTGAACACTGAAGCTTTCTTT

clone size: few
J gene: TRBJ2-5
V gene: TRBV2
D gene: TRBD1
CDR3 protein: CASGGQAQETQYF
CDR3 DNA: TGTGCCAGCGGGGGACAGGCCCAAGAGACCCAGTACTTC

clone size: NA
J gene: TRBJ2-1
V gene: TRBV15
D gene: NA
CDR3 protein: CATRGDSNEQFF
CDR3 DNA: TGTGCCACCAGGGGGGACTCCAATGAGCAGTTCTTC

clone size: few
J gene: TRBJ2-7
V gene: TRBV28
D gene: TRBD1
CDR3 protein: CASRAWTGAGSYEQYF
CDR3 DNA: TGTGCCAGCAGAGCGTGGACAGGGGCCGGATCCTACGAGCAGTACTTC

clone size: NA
J gene: TRBJ1-2
V gene: TRBV5-1
D gene: TRBD1
CDR3 protein: CASSGQGQGGYGYTF
CDR3 DNA: TGCGCCAGCAGCGGACAGGGACAGGGCGGTTATGGCTACACCTTC

clone size: few
J gene: TRBJ2-7
V gene: TRBV29-1
D gene: TRBD1
CDR3 protein: CSARTGSPSEQYF
CDR3 DNA: TGCAGCGCCCGGACAGGGAGTCCCAGCGAGCAGTACTTC

clone size: many
J gene: TRBJ2-7
V gene: TRBV5-1
D gene: TRBD2
CDR3 protein: CASSATGTSETYEQYF
CDR3 DNA: TGCGCCAGCAGCGCCACCGGGACTAGCGAGACCTACGAGCAGTACTTC

clone size: few
J gene: TRBJ2-6
V gene: TRBV19
D gene: NA
CDR3 protein: CASSMDRAGSSGANVLTF
CDR3 DNA: TGTGCCAGTAGTATGGACCGCGCTGGGAGCTCTGGGGCCAACGTCCTGACTTTC

clone size: few
J gene: TRBJ1-2
V gene: TRBV7-3
D gene: NA
CDR3 protein: CASSSSGADYGYTF
CDR3 DNA: TGTGCCAGCAGCTCCAGTGGGGCAGACTATGGCTACACCTTC

clone size: NA
J gene: TRBJ2-3
V gene: TRBV7-2
D gene: NA
CDR3 protein: CASSFGGGTTDTQYF
CDR3 DNA: TGTGCCAGCAGCTTTGGCGGGGGCACCACAGATACGCAGTATTTT

clone size: few
J gene: TRBJ1-2
V gene: TRBV27
D gene: NA
CDR3 protein: CASSFSASGVLYGYTF
CDR3 DNA: TGTGCCAGCAGTTTTTCTGCTTCAGGGGTACTCTATGGCTACACCTTC

clone size: NA
J gene: TRBJ2-7
V gene: TRBV28
D gene: TRBD1
CDR3 protein: CASKSPGQSPPHYEQYF
CDR3 DNA: TGTGCCAGCAAATCACCGGGACAGAGTCCCCCTCACTACGAGCAGTACTTC

clone size: few
J gene: TRBJ2-1
V gene: TRBV6-1
D gene: NA
CDR3 protein: CASSEALGGNEQFF
CDR3 DNA: TGTGCCAGCAGTGAAGCGCTTGGGGGGAATGAGCAGTTCTTC

clone size: NA
J gene: TRBJ1-5
V gene: TRBV7-8
D gene: NA
CDR3 protein: CASSFDRTGQPQHF
CDR3 DNA: TGTGCCAGCAGCTTCGACAGGACGGGCCAGCCCCAGCATTTT

clone size: few
J gene: TRBJ2-7
V gene: TRBV28
D gene: NA
CDR3 protein: CASLGQGTYEQYF
CDR3 DNA: TGTGCCTCCCTCGGGCAGGGCACCTACGAGCAGTACTTC

clone size: NA
J gene: TRBJ2-7
V gene: TRBV29-1
D gene: NA
CDR3 protein: CSVRPTTYEQYF
CDR3 DNA: TGCAGCGTTCGACCTACTACCTACGAGCAGTACTTC

clone size: few
J gene: TRBJ2-1
V gene: TRBV9
D gene: NA
CDR3 protein: CASSLLSSYNEQFF
CDR3 DNA: TGTGCCAGCAGCCTACTGAGCTCCTACAATGAGCAGTTCTTC

clone size: few
J gene: TRBJ1-5
V gene: TRBV4-2
D gene: TRBD1
CDR3 protein: CASSPSGGSQPQHF
CDR3 DNA: TGTGCCAGCAGCCCTTCAGGGGGCAGTCAGCCCCAGCATTTT

clone size: NA
J gene: TRBJ2-7
V gene: TRBV4-1
D gene: NA
CDR3 protein: CASSQDPNSDSYEQYF
CDR3 DNA: TGCGCCAGCAGCCAAGATCCCAACTCCGACTCCTACGAGCAGTACTTC

clone size: few
J gene: TRBJ1-1
V gene: TRBV27
D gene: NA
CDR3 protein: CASSLVRGGRRPEAFF
CDR3 DNA: TGTGCCAGCAGTTTAGTTCGGGGGGGCCGTCGCCCTGAAGCTTTCTTT

clone size: NA
J gene: TRBJ1-3
V gene: TRBV27
D gene: NA
CDR3 protein: CASSFGIGDTIYF
CDR3 DNA: TGTGCCAGCAGTTTCGGGATTGGGGACACCATATATTTT

clone size: NA
J gene: TRBJ2-1
V gene: TRBV5-5
D gene: NA
CDR3 protein: CASSPDTVVSFF
CDR3 DNA: TGTGCCAGCAGCCCGGACACCGTCGTTTCGTTCTTC

clone size: NA
J gene: TRBJ2-7
V gene: TRBV10-3
D gene: NA
CDR3 protein: CAISSPAQGRGEQYF
CDR3 DNA: TGTGCCATCAGTAGTCCGGCTCAGGGGAGGGGAGAGCAGTACTTC

clone size: NA
J gene: TRBJ2-3
V gene: TRBV5-1
D gene: TRBD2
CDR3 protein: CASSLSGIRTDTQYF
CDR3 DNA: TGCGCCAGCAGCTTAAGCGGGATCCGGACAGATACGCAGTATTTT

clone size: few
J gene: TRBJ2-7
V gene: TRBV5-1
D gene: NA
CDR3 protein: CASSLVTGSYEQYF
CDR3 DNA: TGCGCCAGCAGCTTGGTTACAGGCTCCTACGAGCAGTACTTC

clone size: NA
J gene: TRBJ2-3
V gene: TRBV27
D gene: TRBD1
CDR3 protein: CASSFGQGPSTDTQYF
CDR3 DNA: TGTGCCAGCAGTTTCGGACAGGGACCTAGCACAGATACGCAGTATTTT

clone size: NA
J gene: TRBJ2-3
V gene: TRBV5-1
D gene: TRBD1
CDR3 protein: CASSSRTGTGTFDTDTQYF
CDR3 DNA: TGCGCCAGCAGCTCGCGTACCGGGACAGGGACGTTCGACACAGATACGCAGTATTTT

clone size: few
J gene: TRBJ2-1
V gene: TRBV7-8
D gene: TRBD2
CDR3 protein: CASSLGGREAFGFF
CDR3 DNA: TGTGCCAGCAGCTTAGGAGGGCGGGAGGCGTTTGGGTTCTTC

clone size: few
J gene: TRBJ1-3
V gene: TRBV29-1
D gene: NA
CDR3 protein: CSVRNTVYSGNTIYF
CDR3 DNA: TGCAGCGTGAGAAATACAGTCTACTCTGGAAACACCATATATTTT

clone size: NA
J gene: TRBJ1-4
V gene: TRBV6-4
D gene: TRBD1
CDR3 protein: CASSEDPPGSTGGGKLFF
CDR3 DNA: TGTGCCAGCAGTGAGGACCCTCCGGGATCAACAGGGGGCGGAAAACTGTTTTTT

clone size: once
J gene: TRBJ1-1
V gene: TRBV28
D gene: NA
CDR3 protein: CASSPAQANEAFF
CDR3 DNA: TGTGCCAGCAGCCCAGCACAGGCCAATGAAGCTTTCTTT

clone size: few
J gene: TRBJ1-5
V gene: TRBV18
D gene: NA
CDR3 protein: CASSPGRPRGNQPQHF
CDR3 DNA: TGTGCCAGCTCACCAGGGAGACCCCGAGGCAATCAGCCCCAGCATTTT

clone size: few
J gene: TRBJ2-5
V gene: TRBV7-2
D gene: TRBD1
CDR3 protein: CASSLRSGGAETQYF
CDR3 DNA: TGTGCCAGCAGCTTAAGGTCAGGGGGCGCAGAGACCCAGTACTTC

clone size: NA
J gene: TRBJ2-3
V gene: TRBV5-1
D gene: TRBD2
CDR3 protein: CASSLREGGDTQYF
CDR3 DNA: TGCGCCAGCAGCTTGAGGGAGGGAGGGGATACGCAGTATTTT

clone size: few
J gene: TRBJ1-1
V gene: TRBV7-9
D gene: NA
CDR3 protein: CASSLGQDNTEAFF
CDR3 DNA: TGTGCCAGCAGCTTGGGACAAGATAACACTGAAGCTTTCTTT

clone size: NA
J gene: TRBJ2-5
V gene: TRBV7-3
D gene: TRBD2
CDR3 protein: CASSLSGRGAFQETQYF
CDR3 DNA: TGTGCCAGCAGCCTAAGCGGGAGGGGGGCGTTTCAAGAGACCCAGTACTTC

clone size: NA
J gene: TRBJ1-1
V gene: TRBV29-1
D gene: NA
CDR3 protein: CSVDMRAAFF
CDR3 DNA: TGCAGCGTTGATATGAGAGCAGCTTTCTTT

clone size: few
J gene: TRBJ1-2
V gene: TRBV28
D gene: TRBD1
CDR3 protein: CASSSISDRGRYGYTF
CDR3 DNA: TGTGCCAGCAGTTCAATTTCGGACAGGGGCCGCTATGGCTACACCTTC

clone size: few
J gene: TRBJ1-2
V gene: TRBV20-1
D gene: NA
CDR3 protein: CSVPDGYTF
CDR3 DNA: TGCAGTGTCCCAGATGGCTACACCTTC

clone size: many
J gene: TRBJ1-1
V gene: TRBV4-2
D gene: NA
CDR3 protein: CASSQPGHQNTEAFF
CDR3 DNA: TGTGCCAGCAGCCAACCGGGACACCAGAACACTGAAGCTTTCTTT

clone size: NA
J gene: TRBJ2-7
V gene: TRBV14
D gene: NA
CDR3 protein: CASSQGEVGVWREQYF
CDR3 DNA: TGTGCCAGCAGCCAAGGGGAAGTAGGGGTCTGGCGCGAGCAGTACTTC

clone size: NA
J gene: TRBJ2-2
V gene: TRBV28
D gene: NA
CDR3 protein: CASSPIERNTGELFF
CDR3 DNA: TGTGCCAGCAGCCCAATCGAGAGAAACACCGGGGAGCTGTTTTTT

clone size: NA
J gene: TRBJ2-7
V gene: TRBV6-1
D gene: NA
CDR3 protein: CASSVSLDLYEQYF
CDR3 DNA: TGTGCCAGCAGTGTAAGTCTAGATCTCTACGAGCAGTACTTC

clone size: few
J gene: TRBJ2-3
V gene: TRBV2
D gene: NA
CDR3 protein: CASSYNVDTQYF
CDR3 DNA: TGTGCCAGCAGTTACAACGTAGATACGCAGTATTTT

clone size: NA
J gene: TRBJ2-3
V gene: TRBV5-6
D gene: TRBD2
CDR3 protein: CASNGLAGTDTQYF
CDR3 DNA: TGTGCCAGCAACGGACTAGCGGGCACAGATACGCAGTATTTT

clone size: NA
J gene: TRBJ1-2
V gene: TRBV28
D gene: NA
CDR3 protein: CATSTTDYGYTF
CDR3 DNA: TGTGCCACCTCAACGACTGACTATGGCTACACCTTC

clone size: few
J gene: TRBJ1-2
V gene: TRBV27
D gene: TRBD1
CDR3 protein: CASSSGQGVRGYTF
CDR3 DNA: TGTGCCAGCAGTTCGGGACAGGGGGTGAGAGGCTACACCTTC